This T cell receptor (beta chain) was documented in a study of blood T cell repertoires in COVID-19. Study-level background: The United States, Italy and Spain were the sources of the acute and convalescent COVID-19 samples. Sample material is recorded as cDNA or gDNA derived from T cells, B-cell-depleted T cells, or PBMCs.

The Seattle site enrolled patients during active infection and followed them longitudinally. Generated by immunoSEQ multiplex PCR, the TCRdb table keeps only in-frame clones and is missing some. The sample lists over 150,000 clones, around 83% occurring once. Germline lookup yields CDR1 SGHRS and CDR2 YFSETQ. V was cut by 0 bases and J by 6 bases, with 12 bases left in between. The CDR3 consists of 15 residues. This chain joins TRBV5-1 and TRBJ1-4; TRBD1 is a possible D gene (6 bases). The sequence came from a woman aged 55-69 years with COVID-19, enrolled during active disease. The sequenced sample consisted of peripheral blood. The CDR3 loop reads CASSLARTEHEKLFF. CDR3 bases: TGCGCCAGCAGCTTGGCCAGGACAGAACATGAAAAACTGTTTTTT.